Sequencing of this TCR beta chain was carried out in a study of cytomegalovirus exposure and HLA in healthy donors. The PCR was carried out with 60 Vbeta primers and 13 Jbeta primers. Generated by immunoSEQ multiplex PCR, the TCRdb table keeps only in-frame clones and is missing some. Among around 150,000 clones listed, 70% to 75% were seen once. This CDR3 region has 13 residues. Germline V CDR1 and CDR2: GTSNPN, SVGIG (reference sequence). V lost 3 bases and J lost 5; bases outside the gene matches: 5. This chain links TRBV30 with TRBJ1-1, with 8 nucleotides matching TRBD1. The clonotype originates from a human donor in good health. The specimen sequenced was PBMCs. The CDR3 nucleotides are TGTGCCTGGAGCCAGGGGGCCGGAACTGAAGCTTTCTTT. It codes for CAWSQGAGTEAFF.